The T cell receptor (beta chain) described here comes from a study of T cell responses to AZD1222 COVID-19 vaccine. The assay was immunoSEQ multiplex PCR, and TCRdb's table has in-frame clones only and misses some. The table records roughly 140,000 clones, about 91% of them present only once. Remarks on this clone: Its antigen is currently unknown.

Deletions cut 6 bases from V and 6 bases from J, with 14 bases between. Germline loops: CDR1 SEHNR, CDR2 FQNEAQ (reference sequence). CDR3 length: 14 residues. Findings and limits, study-wide: Spike-specific TCRs gained breadth and depth after people received two AZD1222 doses. Mostly white British, mostly female donors; authors suggested clonal diversity may be underestimated.

This clonotype was obtained from an adult in good health. Source: peripheral blood, taken on day 0 of AZD1222 vaccination. This chain connects TRBV7-9 to TRBJ2-2; possibly TRBD1 for D (6 bases). CDR3 residues: CASSPTGYSGELFF. As DNA, the CDR3 is TGTGCCAGCAGTCCCACAGGGTATTCCGGGGAGCTGTTTTTT.